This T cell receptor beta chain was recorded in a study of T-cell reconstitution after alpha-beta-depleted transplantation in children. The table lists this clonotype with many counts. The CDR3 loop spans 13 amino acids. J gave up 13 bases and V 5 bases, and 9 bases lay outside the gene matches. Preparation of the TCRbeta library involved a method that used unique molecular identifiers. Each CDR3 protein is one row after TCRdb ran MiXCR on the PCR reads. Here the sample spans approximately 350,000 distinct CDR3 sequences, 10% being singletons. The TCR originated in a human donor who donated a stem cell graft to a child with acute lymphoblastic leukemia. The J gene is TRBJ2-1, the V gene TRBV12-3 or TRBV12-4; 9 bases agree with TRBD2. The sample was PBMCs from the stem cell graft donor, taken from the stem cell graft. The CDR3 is CASSKRLAESQFF. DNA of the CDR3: TGTGCCAGCAGTAAAAGACTAGCGGAAAGCCAGTTCTTC.